A selection of T cell receptor beta chains follows, all from one sample in a study of chemoradiotherapy in HPV16-positive cancers. The method was immunoSEQ multiplex PCR; TCRdb's version includes in-frame clones alone and lacks a portion of them. The sample lists tens of thousands of clones, around 90% occurring once. Material: blood, obtained from a patient who underwent chemoradiotherapy. The receptor source for this set is a human donor with HPV-associated anogenital cancer. The CDR3 runs from the conserved cysteine through the conserved F or W. D genes are given only for firm matches. Not all rows give a size; the values are once, few, many and, for expanded clones, a class.

>NA|TRBV5-4|TRBJ2-7|NA
CASSLGPELYEQYF
TGTGCCAGCAGCTTGGGGCCGGAACTCTACGAGCAGTACTTC
>NA|TRBV12-5|TRBJ1-5|NA
CASGLRAGGVNQPQHF
TGTGCTAGTGGTTTAAGGGCCGGCGGGGTCAATCAGCCCCAGCATTTT
>NA|TRBV29-1|TRBJ1-2|NA
CSVVVDNYGYTF
TGCAGCGTTGTTGTGGACAACTATGGCTACACCTTC
>NA|TRBV19|TRBJ1-3|once
CASSMPGATGNTIYF
TGTGCCAGTAGTATGCCAGGGGCGACTGGAAACACCATATATTTT
>NA|TRBV20-1|TRBJ1-2|NA
CSALTAGGYTF
TGCAGTGCCCTTACAGCGGGAGGCTACACCTTC
>NA|TRBV4-1|TRBJ2-2|NA
CASSRGRLIQTGELFF
TGCGCCAGCAGCCGAGGCCGACTAATTCAGACCGGGGAGCTGTTTTTT
>NA|TRBV4-2|TRBJ2-2|NA
CASSNRASNTGELFF
TGTGCCAGCAGCAACCGGGCGTCGAACACCGGGGAGCTGTTTTTT
>TRBD2|TRBV7-2|TRBJ2-2|NA
CAIAGGTNTGELFF
TGTGCAATAGCGGGGGGCACTAACACCGGGGAGCTGTTTTTT
>TRBD1|TRBV9|TRBJ2-7|NA
CASSVAPGQGREQYF
TGTGCCAGCAGCGTAGCCCCGGGACAGGGACGGGAGCAGTACTTC
>NA|TRBV11-2|TRBJ2-7|NA
CASSLMTGREQYF
TGTGCCAGCAGCTTGATGACAGGCCGGGAGCAGTACTTC
>NA|TRBV19|TRBJ2-3|NA
CASSQRSLTDTQYF
TGTGCCAGTAGCCAGCGGAGTCTCACAGATACGCAGTATTTT
>NA|TRBV7-3|TRBJ2-2|once
CASSSRMVGELFF
TGTGCCAGCAGCTCGCGGATGGTCGGGGAGCTGTTTTTT
>TRBD2|TRBV6-5|TRBJ2-7|NA
CASSYREGLEQYF
TGTGCCAGCAGTTACAGGGAGGGACTCGAGCAGTACTTC
>NA|TRBV5-6|TRBJ1-4|NA
CASSLRGANEKLFF
TGTGCCAGCAGTCTAAGGGGGGCTAATGAAAAACTGTTTTTT
>NA|TRBV9|TRBJ1-2|NA
CASSVDYGNYGYTF
TGTGCCAGCAGCGTAGATTACGGGAACTATGGCTACACCTTC
>NA|TRBV10-3|TRBJ2-2|NA
CAIRTSRSNTGELFF
TGTGCCATCAGGACGTCGCGTTCGAACACCGGGGAGCTGTTTTTT
>TRBD1|TRBV6-1|TRBJ1-4|NA
CASRERFRDREYTNEKLFF
TGTGCCAGCAGAGAACGATTCCGGGACAGGGAGTATACTAATGAAAAACTGTTTTTT
>TRBD1|TRBV18|TRBJ2-3|few
CASSEGARSTDTQYF
TGTGCCAGCTCAGAGGGGGCGCGGAGCACAGATACGCAGTATTTT